The clone carrying this T cell receptor (beta chain) has ten or more counts. Its cognate antigen is unknown. Via MiXCR, TCRdb re-called the multiplex PCR reads, giving one row per CDR3 protein. Of roughly 80,000 distinct CDR3 sequences listed, around 20% are singletons. Breast cancer patients provided tissue from their axillary draining lymph nodes. Trimming removed 4 bases from V and 6 bases from J; junction bases left unmatched: 5. In germline, CDR1 is LGHNT, CDR2 FRNRAP. The CDR3 has 15 residues. The sample originates from a study of breast tumors, draining lymph nodes, adjacent tissues. Study-level points and caveats: Luminal-like breast cancer showed significantly greater tumor-nontumor repertoire similarity than basal-like breast cancer did. The data were judged consistent with most tumor T cells coming from lymph node and expanding in tumor. Data only fit, rather than demonstrated, lymph node origin of most tumor T cells. Compared with lymph nodes, tumors were less diverse; compared with nontumor tissue, more.

The origin of this receptor is a female donor with breast cancer. Some clones in this sample may be carry-over from other donors' samples. Sample: axillary lymph node tissue. This chain connects TRBV12-5 to TRBJ2-1; TRBD1 matches 11 bases. The CDR3 region has the DNA TGTGCTAGTGGTTGGGGGACAGGGGGACGCAATGAGCAGTTCTTC. Protein sequence: CASGWGTGGRNEQFF. Based on the CDR3 plus reference TRBV12-5 and TRBJ2-1, the full variable domain is DARVTQTPRHKVTEMGQEVTMRCQPILGHNTVFWYRQTMMQGLELLAYFRNRAPLDDSGMPKDRFSAEMPDATLATLKIQPSEPRDSAVYFCASGWGTGGRNEQFFGPGTRLTVL.